This T cell receptor (beta chain) appears in the sequencing data of a study of blood T cell repertoires in COVID-19. The protocol was immunoSEQ multiplex PCR, while the TCRdb copy is restricted to in-frame clones and leaves out a portion. The sample gives about 260,000 clones, around nine tenths of which show up once; approximately 9.4% is in the top ten. The CDR3 length is 16 residues. V lost 4 bases and J lost 5; bases outside the gene matches: 9. Germline CDR1 KGHSH, CDR2 LQKENI. This sequence was found in a man aged 40-55 years who had recovered from COVID-19. Sequencing used peripheral blood. The V gene is TRBV18, the J gene TRBJ2-1; TRBD1 agrees at 9 bases. CDR3 sequence (DNA): TGTGCCAGCTCACTTACCCGGGACAGGGCCGACAATGAGCAGTTCTTC. Its protein is CASSLTRDRADNEQFF.